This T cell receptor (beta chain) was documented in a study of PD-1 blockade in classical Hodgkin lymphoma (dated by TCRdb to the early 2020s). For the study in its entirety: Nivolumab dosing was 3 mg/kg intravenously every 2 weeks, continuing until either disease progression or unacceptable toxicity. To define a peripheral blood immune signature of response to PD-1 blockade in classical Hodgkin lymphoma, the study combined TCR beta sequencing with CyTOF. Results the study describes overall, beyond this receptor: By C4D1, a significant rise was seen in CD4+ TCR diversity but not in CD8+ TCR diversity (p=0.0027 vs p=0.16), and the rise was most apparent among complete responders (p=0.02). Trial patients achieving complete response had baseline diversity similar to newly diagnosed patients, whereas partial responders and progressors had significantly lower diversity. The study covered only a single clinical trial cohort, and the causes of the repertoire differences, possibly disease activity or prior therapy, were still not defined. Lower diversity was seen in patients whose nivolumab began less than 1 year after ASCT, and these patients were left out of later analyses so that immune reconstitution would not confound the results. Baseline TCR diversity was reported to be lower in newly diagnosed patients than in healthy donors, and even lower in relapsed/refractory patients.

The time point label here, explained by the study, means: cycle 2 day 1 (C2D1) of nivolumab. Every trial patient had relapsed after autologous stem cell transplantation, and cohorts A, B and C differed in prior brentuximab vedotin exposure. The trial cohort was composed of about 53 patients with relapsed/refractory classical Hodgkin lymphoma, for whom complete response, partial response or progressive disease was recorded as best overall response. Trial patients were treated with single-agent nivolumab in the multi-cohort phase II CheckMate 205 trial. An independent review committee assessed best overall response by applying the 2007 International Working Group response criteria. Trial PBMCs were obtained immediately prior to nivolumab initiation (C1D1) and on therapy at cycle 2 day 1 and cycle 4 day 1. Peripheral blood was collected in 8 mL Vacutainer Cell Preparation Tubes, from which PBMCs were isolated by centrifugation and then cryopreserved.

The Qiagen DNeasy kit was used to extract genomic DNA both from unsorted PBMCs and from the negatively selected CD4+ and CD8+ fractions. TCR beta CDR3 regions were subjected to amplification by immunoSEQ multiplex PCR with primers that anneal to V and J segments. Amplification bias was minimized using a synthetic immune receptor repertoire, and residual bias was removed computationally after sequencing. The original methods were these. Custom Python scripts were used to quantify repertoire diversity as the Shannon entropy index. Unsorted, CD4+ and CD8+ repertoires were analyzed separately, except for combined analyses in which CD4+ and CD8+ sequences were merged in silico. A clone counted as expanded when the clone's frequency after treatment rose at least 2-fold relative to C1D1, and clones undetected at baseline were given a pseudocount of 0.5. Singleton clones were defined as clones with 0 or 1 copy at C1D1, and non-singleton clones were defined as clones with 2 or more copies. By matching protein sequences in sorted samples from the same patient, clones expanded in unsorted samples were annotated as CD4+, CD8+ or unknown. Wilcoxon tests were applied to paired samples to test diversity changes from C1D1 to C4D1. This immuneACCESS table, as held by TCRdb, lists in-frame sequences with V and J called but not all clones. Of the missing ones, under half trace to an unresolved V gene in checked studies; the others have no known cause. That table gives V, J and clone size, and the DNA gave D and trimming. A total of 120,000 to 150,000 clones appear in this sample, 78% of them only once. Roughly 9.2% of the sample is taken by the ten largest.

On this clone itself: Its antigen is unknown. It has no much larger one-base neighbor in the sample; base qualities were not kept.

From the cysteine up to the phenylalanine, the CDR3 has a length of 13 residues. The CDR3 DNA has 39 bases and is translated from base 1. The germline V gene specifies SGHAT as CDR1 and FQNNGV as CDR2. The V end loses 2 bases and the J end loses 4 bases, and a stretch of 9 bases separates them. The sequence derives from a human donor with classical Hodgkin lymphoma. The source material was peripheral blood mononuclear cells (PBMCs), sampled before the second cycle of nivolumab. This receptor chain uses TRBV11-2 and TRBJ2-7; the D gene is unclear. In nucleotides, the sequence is TGTGCCAGCAGCTTACCCCCTGGGTACGAGCAGTACTTC. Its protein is CASSLPPGYEQYF.